What follows are 25 T cell receptor beta chains derived from one specimen sequenced in a study of blood T cell repertoires in COVID-19. TCRdb's copy holds only in-frame clones and misses some; the assay was immunoSEQ multiplex PCR. The table includes about 180,000 clones, under 85% detected once. The sample consisted of peripheral blood. These receptors were collected from an elderly woman with acute or convalescent COVID-19.

V usage is TRBV27 and J usage is TRBJ2-7, with D perhaps TRBD2 (6 bases). V lost 1 base to trimming and J lost 7 bases, with 14 bases between them. This CDR3 spans 14 amino acids. Germline CDR1 is MNHEY and CDR2 is SMNVEV (reference sequence). The CDR3 region has the DNA TGTGCCAGCAGTTTATTCCAGGGAGGACAAGAGCAGTACTTC. This gives the protein CASSLFQGGQEQYF.

The chain uses TRBV18 and TRBJ1-5; no reliable D call. Trimming took off 0 bases at V and 4 bases at J, with 4 bases between the two ends. The CDR3 has 13 amino acids. Germline V gene sequence: CDR1 KGHSH, CDR2 LQKENI. The CDR3 bases are TGTGCCAGCTCACCACCGCGTAATCAGCCCCAGCATTTT. Residues: CASSPPRNQPQHF. Using reference TRBV18 and TRBJ1-5 for the parts outside the CDR3, the full variable domain is NAGVMQNPRHLVRRRGQEARLRCSPMKGHSHVYWYRQLPEEGLKFMVYLQKENIIDESGMPKERFSAEFPKEGPSILRIQQVVRGDSAAYFCASSPPRNQPQHFGDGTRLSIL.

The chain has TRBV29-1 and TRBJ1-5; TRBD1 is a possible D gene (5 bases). CDR3 length: 13 residues. Looked up from germline, CDR1 is SQVTM and CDR2 is ANQGSEA. V was cut by 6 bases and J by 3 bases, with 12 bases left in between. The CDR3 sequence: CSVAAGNNQPQHF. The CDR3, as DNA: TGCAGCGTCGCGGCAGGGAACAATCAGCCCCAGCATTTT.

The V gene is TRBV24-1, the J gene TRBJ2-1, with D hard to call. The CDR3 is 13 residues long. Trimming shortened V by 3 bases and J by 4 bases, and 6 bases separated the two germline ends. CDR1 and CDR2 (germline): KGHDR, SFDVKD. The CDR3 reads CATSDGGYNEQFF. CDR3 nucleotide sequence: TGTGCCACCAGTGATGGCGGTTACAATGAGCAGTTCTTC.

The genes are TRBV30 and TRBJ1-6; 7 bases agree with TRBD1. This CDR3 comprises 18 residues. The germline gives CDR1 GTSNPN, CDR2 SVGIG (reference sequence). V dropped 3 bases and J dropped 9; count of bases not matched to a gene: 20. The DNA for the CDR3 is TGTGCCTGGAGGCTTACCGAGGGGGTAGGGGGCCGAGGTTCACCCCTCCACTTT. This translates into CAWRLTEGVGGRGSPLHF. The full variable domain, rest sourced from reference TRBV30 and TRBJ1-6, is SQTIHQWPATLVQPVGSPLSLECTVEGTSNPNLYWYRQAAGRGLQLLFYSVGIGQISSEVPQNLSASRPQDRQFILSSKKLLLSDSGFYLCAWRLTEGVGGRGSPLHFGNGTRLTVT.

The V gene is TRBV3-1 (or the pseudogene TRBV3-2), the J gene TRBJ2-1; TRBD2 matches at 11 bases. With 4 bases clipped from V and 2 bases from J, the junction kept 1 base outside the gene matches. Germline V gives CDR1 LGHDT, CDR2 YNNKEL (reference sequence). This CDR3 has 15 residues. The CDR3 DNA sequence: TGTGCCAGCAGCCCTAGCGGGGGGACCTACAATGAGCAGTTCTTC. Amino acid sequence: CASSPSGGTYNEQFF.

This sequence joins TRBV6-5 and TRBJ1-5, with a tentative D call TRBD1 (6 bases). From germline, CDR1 is MNHEY and CDR2 SVGAGI. V was shortened by 7 bases and J by 2 bases, with 15 bases between the two germline ends. The CDR3 has 15 amino acids. The CDR3 is CASIPEGGGNQPQHF. The CDR3 nucleotides read TGTGCCAGCATCCCTGAGGGGGGGGGCAATCAGCCCCAGCATTTT.

The CDR3 sequence: CASSLHAVQGASEAFF. DNA for the CDR3: TGTGCCAGCAGCCTTCACGCGGTACAGGGGGCATCTGAAGCTTTCTTT. The rearrangement uses TRBV7-2 and TRBJ1-1; 9 nucleotides align to TRBD1. This CDR3 contains 16 residues. Germline CDR1 reads SGHTA; CDR2 reads FQGNSA. V lost 5 bases and J lost 6; bases outside the gene matches: 13.

This rearrangement joins TRBV3-1 (or the pseudogene TRBV3-2) to TRBJ1-2; D uncertain. The CDR3 spans 13 residues. V shed 0 bases and J shed 8 bases, with 10 bases lying between them. Germline lookup yields CDR1 LGHDT and CDR2 YNNKEL (reference sequence). The CDR3 nucleotides are TGTGCCAGCAGCCAAGAATTTCGTGGCGGCTACACCTTC. It specifies CASSQEFRGGYTF.

This clone was seen just once. This chain links TRBV20-1 with TRBJ2-1, with D unresolved. Germline V gene sequence: CDR1 DFQATT, CDR2 SNEGSKA (reference sequence). The CDR3 is 11 amino acids. Between the trimmed V and J ends, which lost 1 base and 8 bases, there was a span of 6 bases. The CDR3 protein is CSARVVDEQFF. The CDR3 nucleotides are TGCAGTGCTAGAGTCGTAGATGAGCAGTTCTTC.

The rearrangement uses TRBV6-6 and TRBJ2-7, with 8 bases fitting TRBD2. Trimming removed 6 bases from V and 5 bases from J; junction bases left unmatched: 9. The CDR3 covers 14 residues. The germline CDR1 and CDR2 sequences are MNHNY and SVGAGI (reference sequence). The CDR3 loop reads CASSDSGTRDEQYF. The CDR3 DNA reads as TGTGCCAGCAGCGATAGCGGGACCAGGGACGAGCAGTACTTC.

Only a few counts were recorded for this clone. The V call is TRBV19, the J call TRBJ1-1; D remains unclear. The CDR3 loop spans 14 amino acids. The germline gives CDR1 LNHDA, CDR2 SQIVND (reference sequence). Trimming took off 7 bases at V and 6 bases at J, with 18 bases between the two ends. The CDR3 DNA is TGTGCCAGTATCTATAGCCCGAGTGTACCTGAAGCTTTCTTT. Encoded protein: CASIYSPSVPEAFF.

The chain uses TRBV7-8 and TRBJ1-1; 7 bases map to TRBD1. V lost 0 bases and J lost 0; bases outside the gene matches: 1. Germline lookup yields CDR1 SGHVS and CDR2 FQNEAQ. This CDR3 spans 15 amino acids. The CDR3 region is CASSLAGQLNTEAFF. CDR3 bases: TGTGCCAGCAGCTTAGCGGGACAGCTGAACACTGAAGCTTTCTTT.

J is TRBJ1-6 and V is TRBV10-3; D may be TRBD1 (5 bases). The CDR3 contains 14 residues. Trimming pared 7 bases from V and 8 bases from J, leaving 15 bases between. Germline V gene data show CDR1 as ENHRY and CDR2 as SYGVKD. The CDR3 DNA follows: TGTGCCATCACCGCGGCGGGGGGGGATTCACCCCTCCACTTT. Protein sequence: CAITAAGGDSPLHF.

V usage is TRBV7-9 and J usage is TRBJ2-7, with 8 bases identical to TRBD1. The V gene end was trimmed by 2 bases and the J gene end by 7 bases; junction bases not matched to a gene: 13. The germline V gene encodes CDR1 SEHNR and CDR2 FQNEAQ (reference sequence). This CDR3 contains 16 residues. CDR3 region: CASSLTGAGGPGEQYF. The CDR3 region has the DNA TGTGCCAGCAGCTTAACTGGGGCAGGGGGCCCGGGGGAGCAGTACTTC. The full variable domain, rest sourced from reference TRBV7-9 and TRBJ2-7, is DTGVSQNPRHKITKRGQNVTFRCDPISEHNRLYWYRQTLGQGPEFLTYFQNEAQLEKSRLLSDRFSAERPKGSFSTLEIQRTEQGDSAMYLCASSLTGAGGPGEQYFGPGTRLTVT.

The V call is TRBV6-2 or TRBV6-3, the J call TRBJ2-1, with D possibly matching TRBD2 (5 bases). V dropped 2 bases and J dropped 0 bases, with 5 bases sitting between them. Germline CDR1 and CDR2: MNHEY and SVGEGT. The CDR3 totals 14 residues. The CDR3: CASSYGSSYNEQFF. The CDR3 region has the DNA TGTGCCAGCAGTTACGGGAGCTCCTACAATGAGCAGTTCTTC.

This chain uses TRBV19 with TRBJ2-1; D not resolved. This CDR3 comprises 13 residues. Trimming removed 3 bases from V and 8 bases from J, with 11 bases in between. CDR1 LNHDA and CDR2 SQIVND come from the germline V gene (reference sequence). The CDR3 region is CASSMIAVDEQFF. DNA of the CDR3: TGTGCCAGTAGTATGATTGCGGTCGATGAGCAGTTCTTC. The full variable domain, rest sourced from reference TRBV19 and TRBJ2-1, is DGGITQSPKYLFRKEGQNVTLSCEQNLNHDAMYWYRQDPGQGLRLIYYSQIVNDFQKGDIAEGYSVSREKKESFPLTVTSAQKNPTAFYLCASSMIAVDEQFFGPGTRLTVL.

The chain has TRBV5-1 and TRBJ1-5; the D is unclear. From germline, CDR1 is SGHRS and CDR2 YFSETQ. V was trimmed by 2 bases and J by 2 bases, leaving 14 bases between them. CDR3 length: 16 amino acids. The CDR3 DNA reads TGCGCCAGCAGCTTAGGTTCAGGATCCGGCAATCAGCCCCAGCATTTT. The encoded protein is CASSLGSGSGNQPQHF. Combining the CDR3 with reference TRBV5-1 and TRBJ1-5 gives the whole variable domain KAGVTQTPRYLIKTRGQQVTLSCSPISGHRSVSWYQQTPGQGLQFLFEYFSETQRNKGNFPGRFSGRQFSNSRSEMNVSTLELGDSALYLCASSLGSGSGNQPQHFGDGTRLSIL.

The V gene is TRBV28, the J gene TRBJ1-4, with 7 bases matching TRBD1. This CDR3 spans 16 amino acids. V gave up 5 bases and J gave up 5 bases; unmatched junction bases: 11. The germline V gene encodes CDR1 MDHEN and CDR2 SYDVKM. The DNA for the CDR3 is TGTGCCAGCAGTCGCGGACAGGCCTCGTGGAATGAAAAACTGTTTTTT. The encoded protein is CASSRGQASWNEKLFF. Full variable domain (rest looked up from reference TRBV28 and TRBJ1-4): DVKVTQSSRYLVKRTGEKVFLECVQDMDHENMFWYRQDPGLGLRLIYFSYDVKMKEKGDIPEGYSVSREKKERFSLILESASTNQTSMYLCASSRGQASWNEKLFFGSGTQLSVL.

This clone came up once. The chain uses TRBV14 and TRBJ2-7, with D perhaps TRBD2 (6 bases). Trimming took off 0 bases at V and 9 bases at J, with 12 bases between the two ends. The CDR3 loop spans 13 amino acids. The germline V gene encodes CDR1 SGHDN and CDR2 FVKESK. The CDR3 nucleotides are TGTGCCAGCAGCCAAGATTGGGGAGGAAGGCAGTACTTC. Residues: CASSQDWGGRQYF.

The gene calls are TRBV6-2 or TRBV6-3 and TRBJ1-5; a weak D match, TRBD1 (5 bases). The CDR3 contains 15 residues. CDR1 MNHEY and CDR2 SVGEGT come from the germline V gene. V lost 2 bases to trimming and J lost 4 bases, with 12 bases between them. CDR3 in DNA: TGTGCCAGCAGTTACGCGGGGGTAGGGAATCAGCCCCAGCATTTT. Its protein is CASSYAGVGNQPQHF.

This rearrangement joins TRBV16 to TRBJ1-2; TRBD1 aligns across 8 bases. The CDR3 covers 14 residues. The V gene end was trimmed by 1 base and the J gene end by 8 bases; junction bases not matched to a gene: 6. Germline V gene data show CDR1 as KGHSY and CDR2 as FQNENV. The CDR3 loop reads CASSQLDRGGGYTF. CDR3 sequence (DNA): TGTGCCAGCAGCCAATTAGACAGGGGCGGAGGCTACACCTTC.

This clone was picked up a small number of times. The rearrangement uses TRBV18 and TRBJ2-1, with a weak D call TRBD2 (5 bases). There are 13 residues in the CDR3. Germline CDR1 is KGHSH and CDR2 is LQKENI. Trimming left V 0 bases short and J 8 bases short, with 8 bases between. The chain's CDR3 is CASSPPLVDEQFF. For the CDR3, the DNA is TGTGCCAGCTCACCACCACTAGTGGATGAGCAGTTCTTC.

The chain carries TRBV5-1 and TRBJ2-7, with 7 bases lining up with TRBD1. Germline V gene sequence: CDR1 SGHRS, CDR2 YFSETQ. The CDR3 is 13 amino acids. J lost 4 bases, V lost 4 bases, and 5 bases had no gene match. The chain's CDR3 is CASSIGQDYEQYF. DNA for the CDR3: TGCGCCAGCAGCATCGGACAGGATTACGAGCAGTACTTC.

The chain uses TRBV10-3 and TRBJ1-5; no reliable D call. Germline V gives CDR1 ENHRY, CDR2 SYGVKD. The CDR3 contains 15 residues. The V and J ends lost 2 bases and 0 bases respectively, with 8 bases between them. CDR3 protein: CAISEGQSSNQPQHF. The CDR3 nucleotides are TGTGCCATCAGTGAGGGGCAATCTAGCAATCAGCCCCAGCATTTT.